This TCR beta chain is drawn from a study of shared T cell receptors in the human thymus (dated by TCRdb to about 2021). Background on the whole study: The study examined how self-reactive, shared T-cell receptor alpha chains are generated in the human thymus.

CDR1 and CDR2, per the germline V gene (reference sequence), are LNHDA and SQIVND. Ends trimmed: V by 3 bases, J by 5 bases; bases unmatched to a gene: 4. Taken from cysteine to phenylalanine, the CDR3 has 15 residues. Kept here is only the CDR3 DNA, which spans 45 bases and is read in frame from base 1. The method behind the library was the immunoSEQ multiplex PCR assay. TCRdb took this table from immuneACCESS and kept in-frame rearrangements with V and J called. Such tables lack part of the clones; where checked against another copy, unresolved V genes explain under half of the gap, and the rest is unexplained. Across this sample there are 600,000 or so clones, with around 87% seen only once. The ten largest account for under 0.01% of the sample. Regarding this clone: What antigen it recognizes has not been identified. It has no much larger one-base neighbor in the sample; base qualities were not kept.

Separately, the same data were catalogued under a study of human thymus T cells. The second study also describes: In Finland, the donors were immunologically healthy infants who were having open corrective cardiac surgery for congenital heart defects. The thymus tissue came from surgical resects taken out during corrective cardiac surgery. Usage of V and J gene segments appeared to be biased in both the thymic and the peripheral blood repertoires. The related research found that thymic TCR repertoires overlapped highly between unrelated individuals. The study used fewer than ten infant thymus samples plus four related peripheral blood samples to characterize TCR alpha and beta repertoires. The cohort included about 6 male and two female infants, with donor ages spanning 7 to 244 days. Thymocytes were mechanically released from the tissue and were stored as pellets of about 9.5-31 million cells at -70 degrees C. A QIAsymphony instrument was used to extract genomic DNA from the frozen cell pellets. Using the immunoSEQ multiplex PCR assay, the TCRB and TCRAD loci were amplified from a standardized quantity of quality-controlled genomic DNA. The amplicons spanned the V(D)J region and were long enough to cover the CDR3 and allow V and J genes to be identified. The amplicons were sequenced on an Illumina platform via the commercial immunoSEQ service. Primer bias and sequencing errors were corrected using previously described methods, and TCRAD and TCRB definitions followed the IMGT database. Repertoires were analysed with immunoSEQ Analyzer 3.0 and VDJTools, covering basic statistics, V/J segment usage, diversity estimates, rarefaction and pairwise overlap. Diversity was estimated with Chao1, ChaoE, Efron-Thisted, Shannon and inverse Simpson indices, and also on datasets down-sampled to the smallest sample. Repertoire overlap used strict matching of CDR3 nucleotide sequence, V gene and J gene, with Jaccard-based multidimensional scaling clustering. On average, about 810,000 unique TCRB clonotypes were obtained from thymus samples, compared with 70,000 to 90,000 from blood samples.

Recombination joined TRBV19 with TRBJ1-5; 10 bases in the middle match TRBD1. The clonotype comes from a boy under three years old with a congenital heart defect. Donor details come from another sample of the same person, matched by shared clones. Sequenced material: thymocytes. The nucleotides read TGTGCCAGTAGTATCCGGGACAGGGGCTATCAGCCCCAGCATTTT. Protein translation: CASSIRDRGYQPQHF.